The 20 T cell receptor beta chains listed next were all sequenced from one sample in a study of CD8 T cells in ankylosing spondylitis. Findings and limits, study-wide: The study identified a TCR beta motif of fewer than 10 highly homologous variants that appeared characteristic of ankylosing spondylitis blood.

TCRdb redid the calling of the 5' RACE reads with MiXCR, one entry per CDR3 protein. The sample includes about 540,000 distinct CDR3 sequences, roughly 13% of them seen just once. No antigen has been assigned to these receptors. What was sequenced was blood, either unsorted or a sorted T cell fraction (not recorded which). The source of these receptors is a male donor with ankylosing spondylitis.

The V call is TRBV20-1, the J call TRBJ1-6; 7 nucleotides align to TRBD1. Germline loops: CDR1 DFQATT, CDR2 SNEGSKA (reference sequence). The length of the CDR3 is 15 residues. After removal of 6 bases from V and 9 bases from J, the junction contained 14 bases not matched to a gene. Written as DNA, the CDR3 is TGCAGTGCCAGCCCTGACAGGGTGTACAGTTCACCCCTCCACTTT. It is translated as CSASPDRVYSSPLHF.

This clonotype was observed a few times. The rearrangement links TRBV4-1 to TRBJ2-2, with TRBD2 matching 7 bases. This CDR3 region has 15 residues. V dropped 5 bases and J dropped 6; count of bases not matched to a gene: 9. Germline assignment: CDR1 MGHRA and CDR2 YSYEKL. Here the CDR3 DNA reads TGCGCCAGCAGCGCGAGTGGGAGGGCCTCCGGGGAGCTGTTTTTT. Translating gives CASSASGRASGELFF.

This clonotype was counted a few times. This rearrangement joins TRBV7-2 to TRBJ2-3; 7 positions agree with TRBD2. Germline V gene data show CDR1 as SGHTA and CDR2 as FQGNSA. The CDR3 runs to 16 residues. Trimming at V came to 5 bases and at J to 0 bases, leaving 8 bases not matched to a gene. CDR3: CASSPASGPSTDTQYF. The DNA for the CDR3 is TGTGCCAGCAGCCCCGCTAGCGGACCAAGCACAGATACGCAGTATTTT.

This clonotype appeared a few times. The J gene is TRBJ2-5, the V gene TRBV5-6; 8 bases line up with TRBD1. The CDR3 has 14 residues. J lost 9 bases, V lost 3 bases, and 10 bases had no gene match. The germline gives CDR1 SGHDT, CDR2 YYEEEE. The CDR3: CASSSRTGHRAQYF. For the CDR3, the DNA is TGTGCCAGCAGCTCCCGGACAGGGCACCGTGCCCAGTACTTC.

The chain is built from TRBV9 and TRBJ2-2; 9 bases agree with TRBD2. J lost 5 bases, V lost 4 bases, and 6 bases had no gene match. Germline CDR1 reads SGDLS; CDR2 reads YYNGEE. This CDR3 spans 15 amino acids. CDR3 DNA sequence: TGTGCCAGCAGCTTGACTAGCGGTGGGACCGGGGAGCTGTTTTTT. It codes for CASSLTSGGTGELFF.

This clonotype was observed a few times. The V call is TRBV29-1, the J call TRBJ1-3; 7 bases agree with TRBD1. The germline CDR1 and CDR2 sequences are SQVTM and ANQGSEA. This CDR3 contains 14 residues. V was pared by 6 bases and J by 1 base, with 6 bases of the junction left unmatched. CDR3: CSVLTGASGNTIYF. CDR3 nucleotide sequence: TGCAGCGTACTCACAGGGGCGTCTGGAAACACCATATATTTT.

This clonotype was found a few times. This chain uses TRBV2 with TRBJ1-5; D is unclear. The CDR3 covers 13 residues. With 8 bases removed from V and 5 bases from J, the gap between germline ends came to 13 bases. Germline CDR1 reads SNHLY; CDR2 reads FYNNEI. CDR3 in amino acids: CASRGQLDQPQHF. The CDR3 DNA sequence: TGTGCCAGCCGAGGCCAATTAGATCAGCCCCAGCATTTT. Full variable domain (missing parts from reference TRBV2 and TRBJ1-5): EPEVTQTPSHQVTQMGQEVILRCVPISNHLYFYWYRQILGQKVEFLVSFYNNEISEKSEIFDDQFSVERPDGSNFTLKIRSTKLEDSAMYFCASRGQLDQPQHFGDGTRLSIL.

The chain carries TRBV7-2 and TRBJ2-7; 9 positions match TRBD2. J gave up 7 bases and V 6 bases, and 10 bases lay outside the gene matches. Germline CDR1 reads SGHTA; CDR2 reads FQGNSA. The CDR3 totals 14 residues. DNA of the CDR3: TGTGCCAGCAGTTCGGTAGCGGGAGCGGGAGAGCAGTACGTC. Translation: CASSSVAGAGEQYV.

The CDR3 here is CASSLNQGDIQYF. CDR3 nucleotides: TGTGCCAGCAGCTTGAATCAGGGGGACATTCAGTACTTC. J is TRBJ2-4 and V is TRBV7-2; TRBD1 matches 7 bases. Germline assignment: CDR1 SGHTA and CDR2 FQGNSA. The CDR3 totals 13 residues. With V trimmed by 3 bases and J by 8 bases, 4 bases remained unmatched.

In its sample, this clonotype was seen a few times. V gene TRBV3-1 combines with J gene TRBJ2-7; a possible D gene is TRBD2 (6 bases). From germline, CDR1 is LGHDT and CDR2 YNNKEL (reference sequence). This CDR3 has 15 amino acids. Between the trimmed V and J ends, which lost 3 bases and 2 bases, there was a span of 14 bases. The CDR3, as DNA: TGTGCCAGCAGCCATCGACTAGTAGGCCCCTACGAGCAGTACTTC. Protein sequence: CASSHRLVGPYEQYF.

This clonotype was observed at least ten times. This chain joins TRBV12-3 or TRBV12-4 and TRBJ2-1, with TRBD2 identical over 11 bases. J gave up 8 bases and V 5 bases, and 5 bases lay outside the gene matches. This CDR3 has 14 residues. The CDR3 spells CASSITSGSDEQFF. DNA for the CDR3: TGTGCCAGCAGTATCACTAGCGGGAGCGATGAGCAGTTCTTC.

V and J are TRBV28 and TRBJ2-5; 11 bases align to TRBD2. Germline trimming cut 8 bases from V and 4 bases from J; bases unmatched to any gene: 3. CDR1 MDHEN and CDR2 SYDVKM come from the germline V gene. This CDR3 is built from 13 residues. As DNA, the CDR3 is TGTGCCAGCCTAGCGGGAGGCCGAGAGACCCAGTACTTC. Translation gives CASLAGGRETQYF.

The chain uses TRBV12-3 or TRBV12-4 and TRBJ1-2; D is uncertain. This CDR3 is built from 15 residues. Trimming removed 7 bases from V and 0 bases from J, with 15 bases in between. CDR3 in amino acids: CASTRTGRSNYGYTF. CDR3 DNA sequence: TGTGCCAGCACCCGGACGGGGAGGTCTAACTATGGCTACACCTTC.

This chain joins TRBV5-4 and TRBJ2-2; TRBD2 might be the D (6 bases). The CDR3 runs 16 residues. Germline assignment: CDR1 SGHNT and CDR2 YYREEE (reference sequence). V lost 6 bases and J lost 1, with 16 bases in between. CDR3 amino acids: CASNPGGSMNTGELFF. The CDR3 coding sequence is TGTGCCAGCAATCCCGGGGGTAGCATGAACACCGGGGAGCTGTTTTTT.

This clonotype showed up many times. The gene calls are TRBV12-3 or TRBV12-4 and TRBJ2-5; no reliable D call. V was shortened by 6 bases and J by 5 bases, with 16 bases between the two germline ends. The length of the CDR3 is 14 residues. CDR3 nucleotides: TGTGCCAGCAGCCTAGAGGCAGCCGCCGAGACCCAGTACTTC. Translating gives CASSLEAAAETQYF.

The chain links TRBV9 to TRBJ2-7, with D possibly matching TRBD2 (7 bases). CDR3 length equals 14 residues. Trimming took 7 bases from V and 0 from J, leaving 14 bases between them. Germline V gives CDR1 SGDLS, CDR2 YYNGEE. The CDR3 here is CASAKGGGSYEQYF. CDR3 coding DNA: TGTGCCAGCGCGAAGGGGGGGGGCTCCTACGAGCAGTACTTC.

This chain links TRBV19 with TRBJ2-1; TRBD2 matches at 7 bases. CDR1 and CDR2 (germline): LNHDA, SQIVND (reference sequence). With V trimmed by 2 bases and J by 3 bases, 13 bases remained unmatched. The CDR3 contains 18 residues. This CDR3 is CASSIPWTRSWGYNEQFF. Here the CDR3 DNA reads TGTGCCAGTAGTATACCATGGACTAGATCGTGGGGCTACAATGAGCAGTTCTTC.

The J gene is TRBJ2-6, the V gene TRBV12-3 or TRBV12-4, with TRBD1 matching over 8 bases. The V segment lost 6 bases and the J segment 2 bases; nucleotides outside the gene matches: 3. CDR3 length: 15 residues. CDR3 region: CASRPTGAGANVLTF. The CDR3 DNA reads as TGTGCCAGCAGACCGACAGGGGCTGGGGCCAACGTCCTGACTTTC.

This chain joins TRBV7-2 and TRBJ2-1; D unclear. The CDR3 extends over 15 amino acids. Per germline, CDR1 SGHTA and CDR2 FQGNSA. Trimming cost V 6 bases and J 1 base, with 13 bases left between them. CDR3 DNA: TGTGCCAGCAGACCCGGCGTGGGTTCCTACAATGAGCAGTTCTTC. It specifies CASRPGVGSYNEQFF.

This clonotype was counted a few times. This chain connects TRBV15 to TRBJ2-1, with 11 bases lining up with TRBD1. Trimming removed 1 base from V and 7 bases from J; junction bases left unmatched: 6. Looked up from germline, CDR1 is LNHNV and CDR2 is YYDKDF (reference sequence). CDR3 length: 16 amino acids. CDR3 protein: CATSRGIRDRGNEQFF. In DNA form, the CDR3 reads TGTGCCACCAGCAGAGGGATCCGGGACAGGGGGAATGAGCAGTTCTTC.